The source of this T cell receptor beta chain is a study of blood T cell repertoires in COVID-19. Study overall: The United States, Italy and Spain supplied acute and convalescent COVID-19 samples. Sources were T cells, B-cell-depleted T cells, or PBMCs; the material itself was cDNA or gDNA.

The CDR3 spans 16 residues. Per germline, CDR1 KGHSH and CDR2 LQKENI. The V and J ends lost 3 bases and 4 bases, in that order; junction bases with no gene match: 7. Authors' data handling: Reference gene primer amplification in the assay estimated nucleated cell counts. Libraries were prepared by immunoSEQ multiplex PCR; TCRdb keeps only in-frame clonotypes and omits some of them. D and trimming come from the DNA, and the V and J calls and clone size come from that table. This table holds about 100,000 clones, roughly 84% found once. The rearrangement joins TRBV18 to TRBJ2-5; TRBD2 agrees at 11 bases. The source is a woman aged 60-75 years with acute or convalescent COVID-19. Sequencing input: peripheral blood. The CDR3 protein is CASSPSSGGAGETQYF. The CDR3 DNA reads as TGTGCCAGCTCACCCAGTAGCGGGGGGGCAGGAGAGACCCAGTACTTC.